This is a list of T cell receptor beta chains from one sample in a study of T cell repertoires in cytomegalovirus infection. One entry per CDR3 protein, called by TCRdb with MiXCR from the reads. The data show some 440,000 distinct CDR3 sequences, 31% seen once. Sequencing used PBMCs. These receptors were obtained from a human donor in good health (CMV status not recorded). Some clones in this sample may be carry-over from other donors' samples. CDR3s leave out the opening cysteine and the closing phenylalanine or tryptophan.

j_call v_call cdr3_aa
TRBJ2-7 TRBV6-2/TRBV6-3 ASSYGAGRYEQY
TRBJ2-6 TRBV4-2 ASSQELRVSGANVLT
TRBJ2-7 TRBV12-3/TRBV12-4 ASSFRDASYEQY
TRBJ2-1 TRBV7-9 ASSSVGMGRRNSYNEQF
TRBJ2-5 TRBV7-2 ASSLNGWVETQY
TRBJ2-7 TRBV7-8 ASSSGLVSYEQY
TRBJ2-1 TRBV12-3/TRBV12-4 ASGEGAPSSYNEQF
TRBJ1-1 TRBV28 ASSFGTGGAEAF
TRBJ2-1 TRBV7-6 ASSPRKGDPHYNEQF
TRBJ1-5 TRBV7-8 ASSLESRVLFNQPQH
TRBJ2-5 TRBV3-1 VSSTGRGGKETQY
TRBJ2-7 TRBV5-5 ASSLGQGSVYEQY
TRBJ2-6 TRBV29-1 SVEASSGANVLT
TRBJ1-1 TRBV25-1 ASKKETPRTEAF
TRBJ2-5 TRBV11-1 ASSLVPGLQETQY
TRBJ2-1 TRBV11-2 ASSPVGNEQF
TRBJ2-1 TRBV6-2/TRBV6-3 ASSLESGNEQF
TRBJ1-5 TRBV6-1 ASRQLNQPQH
TRBJ2-7 TRBV7-8 ASSLVNGQANPSREQY
TRBJ1-4 TRBV27 ASSLRGGGHKELF
TRBJ2-7 TRBV7-9 ASSLTTGQIYEQY
TRBJ2-1 TRBV14 ASSQVGSYNEQF
TRBJ2-1 TRBV6-1 ASSEAAGVYNEQF
TRBJ2-3 TRBV30 AWSVLVGQGDTQY
TRBJ1-2 TRBV19 ASSIVGPRDGYT
TRBJ1-1 TRBV12-3/TRBV12-4 ASRLPGSGNTEYF
TRBJ2-7 TRBV10-3 AISFDRDRGEQY
TRBJ1-2 TRBV7-6 ASSLAALGGDGYT
TRBJ2-7 TRBV5-4 ASSGIEGTGPSDSYEQY
TRBJ1-1 TRBV12-3/TRBV12-4 ASSLGGRRAF
TRBJ2-3 TRBV7-9 ASSPVLAGVTDTQY
TRBJ2-3 TRBV6-4 ASSDGGGPDTQY
TRBJ1-2 TRBV4-1 ASSHLQGGVPGYT
TRBJ2-3 TRBV19 ASSLRPTDTQY
TRBJ1-5 TRBV6-1 ANNTAQPQH
TRBJ2-7 TRBV6-2/TRBV6-3 ASSPILAGTYEQY
TRBJ2-5 TRBV29-1 SVAPQETQY
TRBJ2-2 TRBV7-9 ASSSYTEYTGELF
TRBJ2-2 TRBV4-3 ASSQDVIASGELF
TRBJ2-3 TRBV7-2 ASSSTPGLGRATDTQY
TRBJ1-1 TRBV7-4 ASSLDGRTLNTEAF
TRBJ2-5 TRBV5-1 ASSRGTDPQETQY
TRBJ2-5 TRBV6-1 ASTSVETQY
TRBJ2-2 TRBV5-4 ASSLDSPGELF
TRBJ1-2 TRBV19 ASSPQGRGNGYT
TRBJ2-7 TRBV12-3/TRBV12-4 ASSPGTREQY
TRBJ2-4 TRBV7-2 ASSPGRTSLNIQY
TRBJ1-5 TRBV4-1 ASSHPREEGGNQPQH
TRBJ2-1 TRBV27 ASSYGLAGNEQF
TRBJ2-7 TRBV7-9 ASSSTGGEQY
TRBJ1-2 TRBV4-1 ASSQGGGGYT
TRBJ2-5 TRBV20-1 SASVQRAQEETQY
TRBJ2-2 TRBV7-2 ASSLRTGATGELF
TRBJ1-6 TRBV2 ASTTQTGPNSPLH
TRBJ2-1 TRBV6-1 ASLDNPYNEQF
TRBJ1-5 TRBV6-6 ASTPGNQPQH
TRBJ1-3 TRBV20-1 SAREFAGGNTIY
TRBJ1-2 TRBV25-1 ASRAGGGDYGYT
TRBJ2-2 TRBV3-1 ASSWAHRSTGELF
TRBJ1-2 TRBV12-3/TRBV12-4 ASSFPRGGGSAGGYT